This passage covers 19 T cell receptor beta chains from one sample sequenced in a study of cytomegalovirus exposure and HLA in healthy donors. 60 Vbeta and 13 Jbeta primers were used in PCR. TCRdb keeps only in-frame clones here, not all; method: immunoSEQ multiplex PCR. Seen here are 130,000 or so clones, about 73% observed once, and the top ten hold less than 2.5%. Sequences were obtained from PBMCs. These receptors originate from a woman aged 40 to 55 in good health and CMV-seropositive.

This clone appeared many times. Written as DNA, the CDR3 is TGTGCCAGCAGCAGCGGACAGGGAACTATATCCGGGGAGCTGTTTTTT. It codes for CASSSGQGTISGELFF. The V gene is TRBV5-4, the J gene TRBJ2-2; 8 bases map to TRBD1. J lost 6 bases, V lost 4 bases, and 11 bases had no gene match. CDR1 is SGHNT, CDR2 YYREEE, per germline (reference sequence). The CDR3 spans 16 residues.

This clone was observed a single time. The gene calls are TRBV6-1 and TRBJ2-7, with D unresolved. This CDR3 is built from 11 residues. Trimming took 5 bases from V and 3 from J, leaving 5 bases between them. Germline CDR1 is MNHNS and CDR2 is SASEGT. The CDR3 DNA follows: TGTGCCAGCAGTACGGGCTACGAGCAGTACTTC. Translation: CASSTGYEQYF.

This rearrangement joins TRBV29-1 to TRBJ2-2; 8 nucleotides agree with TRBD1. Germline V gene data show CDR1 as SQVTM and CDR2 as ANQGSEA. The CDR3 runs to 14 residues. V was clipped by 6 bases and J by 3 bases; unmatched bases: 6. The CDR3 sequence: CSVLDREHTGELFF. The CDR3 coding sequence is TGCAGCGTCCTGGACAGGGAACACACCGGGGAGCTGTTTTTT.

Note on this clone: An end of the junction differs from the germline gene, which may be a read error. This chain connects TRBV14 to TRBJ2-1, with 8 nucleotides matching TRBD1. CDR1 and CDR2 (germline): SGHDN, FVKESK. The CDR3 contains 16 residues. The CDR3 DNA is TGTGCCAGCAGCCAACCTTTAGGGACAGGTAAAAATGAGCAGCTCTTC. Its protein product is CASSQPLGTGKNEQLF.

The J gene is TRBJ1-3, the V gene TRBV5-1; unclear D gene. This CDR3 has 16 amino acids. The V and J ends lost 0 bases and 0 bases respectively, with 10 bases between them. CDR1 is SGHRS and CDR2 is YFSETQ in the germline V gene. The CDR3 DNA reads TGCGCCAGCAGCTTGGGAACAGAATTCTCTGGAAACACCATATATTTT. It codes for CASSLGTEFSGNTIYF.

This clone appeared once. The CDR3 reads CASSLVTSGGARNEQFF. Here the CDR3 DNA reads TGTGCCAGCAGCTTAGTGACTAGCGGGGGGGCGCGGAATGAGCAGTTCTTC. V gene TRBV7-2 combines with J gene TRBJ2-1, with 14 bases that match TRBD2. CDR1 and CDR2 from the germline V gene are SGHTA and FQGNSA. V lost 1 base, J lost 7 bases, and 6 bases stayed unmatched. The CDR3 runs to 17 residues. Full variable domain (missing parts from reference TRBV7-2 and TRBJ2-1): GAGVSQSPSNKVTEKGKDVELRCDPISGHTALYWYRQSLGQGLEFLIYFQGNSAPDKSGLPSDRFSAERTGGSVSTLTIQRTQQEDSAVYLCASSLVTSGGARNEQFFGPGTRLTVL.

The rearrangement links TRBV5-1 to TRBJ2-1; 15 nucleotides line up with TRBD2. The CDR3 consists of 16 residues. Looked up from germline, CDR1 is SGHRS and CDR2 is YFSETQ. V gave up 4 bases and J gave up 6 bases; unmatched junction bases: 5. In DNA form, the CDR3 reads TGCGCCAGCAGCGGGGGACTAGCGGGAGGCGGCAATGAGCAGTTCTTC. Protein product: CASSGGLAGGGNEQFF.

In this sample, this clone turned up a few times. V gene TRBV4-3 combines with J gene TRBJ2-2; TRBD2 is a possible D gene (5 bases). Trimming took off 0 bases at V and 2 bases at J, with 13 bases between the two ends. Germline CDR1 LGHNA, CDR2 YSLEER. The CDR3 runs 17 residues. The chain's CDR3 is CASSQDRGSINTGELFF. The CDR3 bases are TGCGCCAGCAGCCAAGATCGGGGTTCAATAAACACCGGGGAGCTGTTTTTT.

The rearrangement links TRBV19 to TRBJ2-1; 10 bases fit TRBD2. With 6 bases clipped from V and 6 bases from J, the junction kept 5 bases outside the gene matches. This CDR3 is built from 14 residues. Germline V gives CDR1 LNHDA, CDR2 SQIVND (reference sequence). In DNA, the CDR3 is TGTGCCAGTAGGCTAGCGGGAGCGGCCAATGAGCAGTTCTTC. Residues: CASRLAGAANEQFF.

V gene TRBV28 combines with J gene TRBJ1-5; possibly TRBD1 for D (6 bases). In germline, CDR1 is MDHEN, CDR2 SYDVKM. V was trimmed by 4 bases and J by 0 bases, leaving 16 bases between them. The length of the CDR3 is 17 residues. The CDR3 loop is CASSSPILTGSNQPQHF. CDR3 nucleotides: TGTGCCAGCAGTTCACCTATTTTGACAGGTAGCAATCAGCCCCAGCATTTT.

The chain has TRBV6-5 and TRBJ1-2; maybe TRBD1 (6 bases). V was trimmed by 0 bases and J by 3 bases, leaving 11 bases between them. CDR1 is MNHEY and CDR2 is SVGAGI in the germline V gene. The CDR3 covers 15 residues. The CDR3 reads CASSYSGQTDYGYTF. The CDR3 nucleotides read TGTGCCAGCAGTTACTCGGGACAAACGGACTATGGCTACACCTTC.

The rearrangement uses TRBV7-2 and TRBJ2-7, with 10 nucleotides matching TRBD2. V lost 6 bases to trimming and J lost 4 bases; unmatched junction nucleotides: 3. There are 13 residues in the CDR3. Germline V gives CDR1 SGHTA, CDR2 FQGNSA. The CDR3 bases are TGTGCCAGCAGTTCGGGACTAGCGTACGAGCAGTACTTC. It codes for CASSSGLAYEQYF.

The CDR3: CASSLALGREETQYF. The CDR3 DNA reads as TGTGCCAGCAGCTTAGCGCTGGGGAGGGAAGAGACCCAGTACTTC. The chain recombines TRBV11-1 with TRBJ2-5, with TRBD2 matching over 7 bases. Per germline, CDR1 SGHAT and CDR2 FQDESV (reference sequence). The length of the CDR3 is 15 residues. Unmatched junction bases numbered 4, after V lost 0 bases and J lost 3 bases.

This chain connects TRBV6-6 to TRBJ1-1; no clear D. The ends were cut back, 2 bases at V and 1 base at J, with 5 bases in the middle. Germline lookup yields CDR1 MNHNY and CDR2 SVGAGI (reference sequence). This CDR3 contains 13 residues. The CDR3 spells CASSYQANTEAFF. As DNA, the CDR3 is TGTGCCAGCAGTTACCAAGCGAACACTGAAGCTTTCTTT.

On this clone itself: The sample holds other DNA sequences that translate to the same CDR3. CDR3 in DNA: TGTGCCAGCAGCCTAGCGGGAGGGCCCTACGAGCAGTACTTC. This gives the protein CASSLAGGPYEQYF. The chain carries TRBV28 and TRBJ2-7, with 12 positions matching TRBD2. The germline gives CDR1 MDHEN, CDR2 SYDVKM. The CDR3 spans 14 residues. V was pared by 6 bases and J by 2 bases, with 2 bases of the junction left unmatched.

The chain has TRBV10-3 and TRBJ2-1; 7 nucleotides align to TRBD1. The CDR3 covers 15 residues. The trim removed 6 bases at V and 5 bases at J, leaving 10 bases unmatched. In germline, CDR1 is ENHRY, CDR2 SYGVKD. The CDR3 DNA is TGTGCCATCAGGAAAGGACAGGCTGTCGACAATGAGCAGTTCTTC. Amino acids: CAIRKGQAVDNEQFF.

The J gene is TRBJ1-2, the V gene TRBV5-1; the match to TRBD1 covers 7 bases. This CDR3 is built from 12 residues. Trimming took 5 bases from V and 2 from J; bases not matched to a gene: 0. Germline CDR1 SGHRS, CDR2 YFSETQ. The CDR3 DNA follows: TGCGCCAGCAGGACAGGGAACTATGGCTACACCTTC. It specifies CASRTGNYGYTF.

About this clone itself: Mismatch with germline at one junction end may stem from a read error. The same CDR3 can be traced to other DNA sequences in this sample. The rearrangement joins TRBV28 to TRBJ2-7, with TRBD1 matching 8 bases. The CDR3 sequence is 16 residues long. Germline assignment: CDR1 MDHEN and CDR2 SYDVKM. CDR3 protein: CASRAPYGQGTYEQYF. The CDR3 DNA is TGTGCCAGCAGGGCCCCATACGGACAGGGTACCTACGAGCAATACTTC.

The chain recombines TRBV5-1 with TRBJ2-2, with D hard to call. This CDR3 has 14 residues. The germline V and J ends were trimmed by 7 bases and 6 bases, with 16 bases remaining between them. Looked up from germline, CDR1 is SGHRS and CDR2 is YFSETQ. This chain's CDR3 is CASHPAAPPGELFF. The CDR3 region has the DNA TGCGCCAGCCACCCTGCGGCTCCCCCCGGGGAGCTGTTTTTT. Supplemented by reference TRBV5-1 and TRBJ2-2, the full variable domain reads KAGVTQTPRYLIKTRGQQVTLSCSPISGHRSVSWYQQTPGQGLQFLFEYFSETQRNKGNFPGRFSGRQFSNSRSEMNVSTLELGDSALYLCASHPAAPPGELFFGEGSRLTVL.